This T cell receptor beta chain originates from a study of blood T cell repertoires in COVID-19. As handled by the study authors: By means of reference gene primer amplification, nucleated cell counts were estimated. Generated by immunoSEQ multiplex PCR, the TCRdb table keeps only in-frame clones and is missing some. For V, J and clone size, that table is used; D and trimming come from the DNA. The table includes about 210,000 clones, around 87% detected once. This clonotype was obtained from a man aged 55-75 years who had recovered from COVID-19. The source material was peripheral blood.

The CDR3 bases are TGTGCCAGCAGTCCCCGAGGGAGGGGAAACTATGGCTACACCTTC. This gives the protein CASSPRGRGNYGYTF. The rearrangement uses TRBV27 and TRBJ1-2, with D possibly matching TRBD1 (5 bases). Trimming pared 5 bases from V and 2 bases from J, leaving 15 bases between. The V gene's germline CDR1 is MNHEY and CDR2 SMNVEV (reference sequence). The CDR3 runs 15 residues.